This T cell receptor (beta chain) was identified in a study of beta chain features in type 1 diabetes. Study in general: Age, gender and cell yields were similar between patients and healthy donors. All samples combined gave 107,917,701 sorted cells for examination. General observations from the study: All four CD4+ subsets of Type 1 diabetes patients contained TCRB CDR3s that were moderately but significantly shorter.

The whole isolated RNA underwent reverse transcription, so sequencing captured expressed TCRB transcripts. TCRdb keeps only in-frame clones here, not all; method: immunoSEQ multiplex PCR. The table includes about 160,000 clones, about 9.3% detected once. Turning to this clone: Its antigen is as yet unknown.

Input material: central memory CD4+ T cells from blood. The source is a man aged 30 to 45 with type 1 diabetes.

CDR3 loop: CASSPTGSGANVLTF. As DNA, the CDR3 is TGTGCCAGCTCCCCCACAGGGTCTGGGGCCAACGTCCTGACTTTC. The rearrangement joins TRBV18 to TRBJ2-6; D may be TRBD1 (6 bases). Trimming cost V 6 bases and J 1 base, with 10 bases left between them. The CDR3 contains 15 residues. Germline V lookup: CDR1 KGHSH, CDR2 LQKENI.